The 20 T cell receptor beta chains presented below share a single source sample, sequenced in a study of blood T cell repertoires in COVID-19 (dated by TCRdb to 2018 to 2021). The library was produced with the immunoSEQ multiplex PCR assay. TCRdb's version of the immuneACCESS table is confined to in-frame rearrangements and falls short of the full clone set. An unresolved V gene accounts for under half of the shortfall where checked; the remainder is of unknown origin. This sample lists just under 350,000 clones; about four fifths were detected once. In total, the top ten clones hold just under 3% of the sample. The source material was peripheral blood. These receptor sequences come from a man younger than 40 with active or convalescent COVID-19.

V is TRBV11-2 and J is TRBJ2-7; a possible D gene is TRBD2 (8 bases). This CDR3 spans 16 amino acids. V was trimmed by 4 bases and J by 8 bases, leaving 24 bases between them. Germline CDR1 and CDR2: SGHAT and FQNNGV. CDR3 nucleotides: TGTGCCAGCAGCTCGCCCAGACAGGGACTAGAGTACCAGCAGTACTTC. Its protein is CASSSPRQGLEYQQYF.

The sample holds a few counts of this clone. CDR3 coding DNA: TGTGCCAGCAGTGACACTAGCGGGAAGGGGGACAATGAGCAGTTCTTC. Its protein product is CASSDTSGKGDNEQFF. The gene calls are TRBV6-4 and TRBJ2-1; 10 bases are shared with TRBD2. After removal of 2 bases from V and 5 bases from J, the junction contained 6 bases not matched to a gene. The CDR3 length is 16 residues. Per germline, CDR1 MRHNA and CDR2 SNTAGT.

The chain uses TRBV19 and TRBJ2-5; 7 bases map to TRBD1. The CDR3 is 13 residues long. The germline V gene has CDR1 LNHDA and CDR2 SQIVND (reference sequence). The J segment lost 1 base and the V segment lost 6 bases, leaving 2 bases of the junction unmatched. For the CDR3, the DNA is TGTGCCAGTAGCGGACAGGTCCAAGAGACCCAGTACTTC. It codes for CASSGQVQETQYF.

The chain employs TRBV5-4 and TRBJ2-5; D is ambiguous. Germline V gene lookup returns CDR1 SGHNT and CDR2 YYREEE (reference sequence). The length of the CDR3 is 13 residues. V was pared by 2 bases and J by 3 bases, with 8 bases between. CDR3 protein: CASSFIGEETQYF. DNA for the CDR3: TGTGCCAGCAGCTTCATTGGAGAAGAGACCCAGTACTTC. Filled out from reference TRBV5-4 and TRBJ2-5, the complete variable domain reads ETGVTQSPTHLIKTRGQQVTLRCSSQSGHNTVSWYQQALGQGPQFIFQYYREEENGRGNFPPRFSGLQFPNYSSELNVNALELDDSALYLCASSFIGEETQYFGPGTRLLVL.

The chain has TRBV29-1 and TRBJ1-4; D gene unclear. The germline CDR1 and CDR2 sequences are SQVTM and ANQGSEA. Trimming removed 5 bases from V and 8 bases from J, with 18 bases in between. CDR3 length: 14 amino acids. CDR3: CSVLSRVAEEKLFF. The CDR3 DNA reads as TGCAGCGTTCTTTCGAGGGTGGCAGAGGAAAAACTGTTTTTT.

J is TRBJ1-2 and V is TRBV5-1; 7 bases align to TRBD1. Germline V gives CDR1 SGHRS, CDR2 YFSETQ. V shed 3 bases and J 4 bases; nucleotides not matched to a gene: 6. This CDR3 contains 14 residues. CDR3 bases: TGCGCCAGCAGCTCGGCGGACAGGATCTATGGCTACACCTTC. Translated, it gives CASSSADRIYGYTF.

V usage is TRBV12-3 or TRBV12-4 and J usage is TRBJ1-2; D unresolved. The CDR3 runs to 13 residues. Between the trimmed V and J ends, which lost 6 bases and 8 bases, there was a span of 16 bases. The CDR3 bases are TGTGCCAGCAGGGCAGGAGTCGGAGGGGGCTACACCTTC. It is translated as CASRAGVGGGYTF.

The genes are TRBV7-2 and TRBJ2-3; tentatively, D is TRBD1 (5 bases). V was trimmed by 3 bases and J by 4 bases, leaving 11 bases between them. The CDR3 consists of 14 residues. Looked up from germline, CDR1 is SGHTA and CDR2 is FQGNSA. CDR3 in DNA: TGTGCCAGCAGCTTTCAAAGGGGTGCAGATACGCAGTATTTT. Translating gives CASSFQRGADTQYF.

The V gene is TRBV15, the J gene TRBJ1-2; D may be TRBD1 (6 bases). CDR3 length: 13 residues. Germline V CDR1 and CDR2: LNHNV, YYDKDF (reference sequence). V lost 4 bases and J 5 bases, leaving 11 bases between the germline ends. This chain's CDR3 is CATSTGGAYGYTF. CDR3 coding DNA: TGTGCCACCAGCACTGGGGGCGCTTATGGCTACACCTTC.

The chain uses TRBV7-3 and TRBJ1-2; D perhaps matches TRBD1 (5 bases). The germline V gene encodes CDR1 SGHTA and CDR2 FQGTGA. This CDR3 spans 20 amino acids. V lost 5 bases to trimming and J lost 5 bases, with 33 bases between them. CDR3 sequence (DNA): TGTGCCAGCAGCCCTCGCAGGGTCCATTCCGTTGTCCCGGACCATTATGGCTACACCTTC. It specifies CASSPRRVHSVVPDHYGYTF.

The chain combines TRBV14 with TRBJ1-1; no definite D call. CDR3 length: 14 amino acids. Germline V lookup: CDR1 SGHDN, CDR2 FVKESK. V lost 1 base, J lost 6 bases, and 12 bases lay in between. CDR3 sequence: CASSQVGGRAEAFF. CDR3 coding DNA: TGTGCCAGCAGCCAAGTGGGAGGGAGGGCTGAAGCTTTCTTT.

The rearrangement joins TRBV7-2 to TRBJ1-2; D is unclear. This CDR3 comprises 14 residues. CDR1 is SGHTA and CDR2 is FQGNSA in the germline V gene. The V gene lost 1 base and the J gene lost 2 bases, with 8 bases spanning the gap. The CDR3 loop reads CASSLESLNYGYTF. CDR3 bases: TGTGCCAGCAGCTTAGAAAGCCTAAACTATGGCTACACCTTC.

In this sample, this clone turned up a few times. The CDR3 DNA sequence: TGTGCCAGCTCTAAAAGCCTGGGGGGGGTGGCCTCCTACAATGAGCAGTTCTTC. Translation: CASSKSLGGVASYNEQFF. The rearrangement uses TRBV28 and TRBJ2-1; 7 bases align to TRBD2. V lost 8 bases to trimming and J lost 0 bases; unmatched junction nucleotides: 16. Germline CDR1 is MDHEN and CDR2 is SYDVKM. There are 18 residues in the CDR3.

The chain couples TRBV9 to TRBJ2-1; 10 nucleotides agree with TRBD2. Germline V gene sequence: CDR1 SGDLS, CDR2 YYNGEE. The J segment lost 3 bases and the V segment lost 4 bases, leaving 1 base of the junction unmatched. The length of the CDR3 is 14 residues. The CDR3 is CASSPSGGYNEQFF. The CDR3 coding sequence is TGTGCCAGCAGCCCTAGCGGGGGCTACAATGAGCAGTTCTTC.

The chain's CDR3 is CASSMGGTSGDTGELFF. The CDR3 bases are TGTGCCAGCAGCATGGGGGGGACTAGCGGGGACACCGGGGAGCTGTTTTTT. The chain uses TRBV21-1 and TRBJ2-2; TRBD2 is taken as the D call from the table, unchecked against the DNA. TRBV21-1 is a pseudogene. The CDR3 covers 17 residues.

This chain connects TRBV7-6 to TRBJ1-3; D gene uncertain. V was pared by 7 bases and J by 0 bases, with 10 bases between. This CDR3 is 14 amino acids long. The germline V gene has CDR1 SGHVS and CDR2 FNYEAQ. In DNA, the CDR3 is TGTGCCAGCATCCCCGGGGTCTCTGGAAACACCATATATTTT. Its protein product is CASIPGVSGNTIYF.

The chain is built from TRBV5-8 and TRBJ1-6; TRBD1 matches 7 bases. There are 15 residues in the CDR3. Germline loops: CDR1 SGHTS, CDR2 YDEGEE. The junction had 7 bases not matched to a gene; V was cut back by 2 bases and J by 8 bases. CDR3 in amino acids: CASSFFRDRYSPLHF. In nucleotides, the CDR3 is TGTGCCAGCAGCTTCTTCCGGGACAGATATTCACCCCTCCACTTT.

The chain is built from TRBV19 and TRBJ2-3; 7 nucleotides agree with TRBD2. In germline, CDR1 is LNHDA, CDR2 SQIVND (reference sequence). The CDR3 loop spans 15 amino acids. With V trimmed by 5 bases and J by 6 bases, 11 bases remained unmatched. The CDR3 coding sequence is TGTGCCAGTAGTTTGGATAGCGGGCCCGGGGATACGCAGTATTTT. Amino acids: CASSLDSGPGDTQYF.

This clone was seen a single time. CDR3 bases: TGTGCCAGCTCACGCAGGGGCAGGGTCACTGAAGCTTTCTTT. It specifies CASSRRGRVTEAFF. This chain links TRBV18 with TRBJ1-1; D possibly corresponds to TRBD1 (6 bases). The CDR3 spans 14 residues. Trimming removed 4 bases at V and 4 bases at J, with 13 bases between. Germline CDR1 KGHSH, CDR2 LQKENI. The whole variable domain, remainder taken from reference TRBV18 and TRBJ1-1, is NAGVMQNPRHLVRRRGQEARLRCSPMKGHSHVYWYRQLPEEGLKFMVYLQKENIIDESGMPKERFSAEFPKEGPSILRIQQVVRGDSAAYFCASSRRGRVTEAFFGQGTRLTVV.

Ten or more counts support this clone. This rearrangement joins TRBV5-4 to TRBJ2-5; 7 positions agree with TRBD1. The length of the CDR3 is 13 residues. CDR1 and CDR2 from the germline V gene are SGHNT and YYREEE (reference sequence). J lost 4 bases, V lost 2 bases, and 2 bases had no gene match. In DNA form, the CDR3 reads TGTGCCAGCAGCTTCGGGGACAGAGAGACCCAGTACTTC. Translating gives CASSFGDRETQYF.